Presented here are 23 T cell receptor beta chains from one specimen sequenced in a study of cytotoxic CD8 clonotypes in ibrutinib-treated CLL. The repertoire was sequenced with immunoSEQ multiplex PCR; TCRdb's copy has only in-frame clones and lacks some. The data show about 140,000 clones, approximately 90% seen once. The source material was PBMCs, sampled after 12 months of ibrutinib treatment. These receptor sequences come from a human donor with chronic lymphocytic leukemia.

This clone was observed once. The J gene is TRBJ2-7, the V gene TRBV6-5, with TRBD2 matching over 10 bases. Trimming removed 8 bases from V and 6 bases from J; junction bases left unmatched: 10. The CDR3 consists of 14 residues. Germline CDR1 MNHEY, CDR2 SVGAGI. The CDR3 loop is CASQAGGPGVEQYF. DNA of the CDR3: TGTGCCAGCCAAGCGGGAGGGCCAGGGGTCGAGCAGTACTTC.

The V call is TRBV27, the J call TRBJ1-4; 7 nucleotides match TRBD1. Germline V gene lookup returns CDR1 MNHEY and CDR2 SMNVEV (reference sequence). The CDR3 spans 15 residues. The V gene end was trimmed by 5 bases and the J gene end by 7 bases; junction bases not matched to a gene: 10. CDR3 nucleotide sequence: TGTGCCAGCAGTCTTCTCAGGGGGTCGTTTGAAAAACTGTTTTTT. It encodes CASSLLRGSFEKLFF. The full variable domain, with the rest looked up from reference TRBV27 and TRBJ1-4, is EAQVTQNPRYLITVTGKKLTVTCSQNMNHEYMSWYRQDPGLGLRQIYYSMNVEVTDKGDVPEGYKVSRKEKRNFPLILESPSPNQTSLYFCASSLLRGSFEKLFFGSGTQLSVL.

The rearrangement uses TRBV18 and TRBJ2-7; TRBD1 aligns across 7 bases. Germline V gives CDR1 KGHSH, CDR2 LQKENI. The CDR3 runs to 15 residues. V gave up 3 bases and J gave up 4 bases; unmatched junction bases: 9. The CDR3 DNA sequence: TGTGCCAGCTCACCCCTGGGACAGTTGAGGTACGAGCAGTACTTC. Translating it yields CASSPLGQLRYEQYF.

In this sample, this clone turned up many times. This sequence joins TRBV28 and TRBJ1-5; 9 positions agree with TRBD1. V lost 7 bases, J lost 8 bases, and 9 bases stayed unmatched. Germline V CDR1 and CDR2: MDHEN, SYDVKM. The CDR3 runs 14 residues. CDR3 amino acids: CASTDTGGAKPQHF. CDR3 DNA sequence: TGTGCCAGCACCGATACAGGGGGCGCGAAGCCCCAGCATTTT.

V is TRBV7-9 and J is TRBJ1-3; D unclear. Deletions cut 8 bases from V and 2 bases from J, with 13 bases between. The CDR3 extends over 14 amino acids. Germline loops: CDR1 SEHNR, CDR2 FQNEAQ (reference sequence). CDR3 DNA sequence: TGTGCCAGCCGCCGAGCTAACCCTGGAAACACCATATATTTT. Translating gives CASRRANPGNTIYF. Filled out from reference TRBV7-9 and TRBJ1-3, the complete variable domain reads DTGVSQNPRHKITKRGQNVTFRCDPISEHNRLYWYRQTLGQGPEFLTYFQNEAQLEKSRLLSDRFSAERPKGSFSTLEIQRTEQGDSAMYLCASRRANPGNTIYFGEGSWLTVV.

Here the CDR3 DNA reads TGTGCAAGAGCCAGGGGCTATCAGCCCCAGCATTTT. Residues: CARARGYQPQHF. This sequence joins TRBV12-2 and TRBJ1-5; TRBD1 is the table's D call, not checked against the DNA. TRBV12-2 is noted as a pseudogene. The CDR3 consists of 12 residues.

This clone appeared once. The chain couples TRBV7-9 to TRBJ2-1; 8 nucleotides match TRBD2. The trim removed 5 bases at V and 7 bases at J, leaving 13 bases unmatched. The CDR3 consists of 16 residues. In germline, CDR1 is SEHNR, CDR2 FQNEAQ (reference sequence). The CDR3 DNA sequence: TGTGCCAGCAGCGCCCCCGGGACTAGTAGGCTAAATGAGCAGTTCTTC. Its translation: CASSAPGTSRLNEQFF.

V is TRBV18 and J is TRBJ2-7; 7 bases line up with TRBD1. CDR1 and CDR2 (germline): KGHSH, LQKENI. The junction had 8 bases not matched to a gene; V was cut back by 2 bases and J by 4 bases. This CDR3 contains 15 residues. CDR3 bases: TGTGCCAGCTCACCATACCGGGACAGCGAATACGAGCAGTACTTC. Translated, it gives CASSPYRDSEYEQYF.

The J gene is TRBJ2-1, the V gene TRBV7-3; maybe TRBD2 (6 bases). CDR3 length: 13 amino acids. Germline lookup yields CDR1 SGHTA and CDR2 FQGTGA. V dropped 0 bases and J dropped 9 bases, with 9 bases sitting between them. CDR3 DNA: TGTGCCAGCAGCTTAACGGTGGAGGGTGAGCAGTTCTTC. Protein sequence: CASSLTVEGEQFF.

The chain employs TRBV6-5 and TRBJ1-4; possible D gene TRBD1, 6 bases. The CDR3 is 13 residues long. Germline V gives CDR1 MNHEY, CDR2 SVGAGI. Trimming took 6 bases from V and 8 from J, leaving 13 bases between them. The CDR3 here is CASSRDRNEKLFF. CDR3 coding DNA: TGTGCCAGCAGCCGCGACAGGAACGAAAAACTGTTTTTT.

The V gene is TRBV11-2, the J gene TRBJ2-1; D ambiguous. Germline CDR1 SGHAT, CDR2 FQNNGV. V was clipped by 5 bases and J by 9 bases, with 11 bases between them. The CDR3 is made up of 12 amino acids. The CDR3 sequence: CASSQTYVEQFF. In DNA, the CDR3 is TGTGCCAGCAGCCAGACCTACGTTGAGCAGTTCTTC.

The rearrangement joins TRBV12-5 to TRBJ2-7, with 10 bases that match TRBD1. This CDR3 region has 14 residues. The germline V gene encodes CDR1 LGHNT and CDR2 FRNRAP. The V gene end was trimmed by 6 bases and the J gene end by 1 base; junction bases not matched to a gene: 3. CDR3 amino acids: CASGPGQGSYEQYF. CDR3 bases: TGTGCTAGTGGACCGGGACAGGGGTCCTACGAGCAGTACTTC.

The chain combines TRBV29-1 with TRBJ2-2; a weak D match, TRBD2 (6 bases). Germline loops: CDR1 SQVTM, CDR2 ANQGSEA. The germline V and J ends were trimmed by 7 bases and 3 bases, with 18 bases remaining between them. This CDR3 contains 15 residues. As DNA, the CDR3 is TGCAGCGCCGGGCGGGGTTCATCGGACACCGGGGAGCTGTTTTTT. It is translated as CSAGRGSSDTGELFF.

V is TRBV27 and J is TRBJ2-4, with a possible D match to TRBD2 (6 bases). Germline V gene data show CDR1 as MNHEY and CDR2 as SMNVEV (reference sequence). The CDR3 consists of 15 residues. Trimming stripped 4 bases from V and 1 base from J, with 11 bases between. CDR3 sequence (DNA): TGTGCCAGCAGTTCGTATGGGGGGGCCAAAAACATTCAGTACTTC. It encodes CASSSYGGAKNIQYF.

This sequence joins TRBV5-1 and TRBJ2-5, with D maybe TRBD2 (5 bases). V gave up 0 bases and J gave up 9 bases, with 9 bases separating them. The CDR3 contains 12 residues. In germline, CDR1 is SGHRS, CDR2 YFSETQ. CDR3 nucleotide sequence: TGCGCCAGCAGCTTGGTTCGGGATGCCCAGTACTTC. The encoded protein is CASSLVRDAQYF.

The chain uses TRBV9 and TRBJ2-7; 7 nucleotides match TRBD2. V was clipped by 1 base and J by 2 bases; unmatched bases: 6. The CDR3 totals 15 residues. CDR1 and CDR2 (germline): SGDLS, YYNGEE. CDR3 loop: CASSVYLAETYEQYF. CDR3 DNA sequence: TGTGCCAGCAGCGTATATCTAGCGGAGACCTACGAGCAGTACTTC.

The genes are TRBV5-4 and TRBJ2-1; D may match TRBD1 or TRBD2 (5 bases each). Trimming removed 5 bases from V and 0 bases from J, with 15 bases in between. The CDR3 covers 16 residues. Germline values: CDR1 SGHNT, CDR2 YYREEE (reference sequence). The CDR3 DNA reads TGTGCCAGCAGAGGGGACCTAACCGACTCCTACAATGAGCAGTTCTTC. Translated, it gives CASRGDLTDSYNEQFF.

This chain joins TRBV6-5 and TRBJ2-1, with a weak D call TRBD1 (5 bases). The V gene's germline CDR1 is MNHEY and CDR2 SVGAGI. There are 14 residues in the CDR3. Trimming pared 4 bases from V and 2 bases from J, leaving 9 bases between. The CDR3 nucleotides are TGTGCCAGCAGTTCCAGACAGACCTACAATGAGCAGTTCTTC. Translation gives CASSSRQTYNEQFF.

V usage is TRBV4-3 and J usage is TRBJ1-5; 8 bases map to TRBD1. V lost 0 bases and J lost 8; bases outside the gene matches: 12. The CDR3 sequence is 17 residues long. Germline values: CDR1 LGHNA, CDR2 YSLEER. The CDR3 DNA follows: TGCGCCAGCAGCCAAGAGACAGGGGTGAATGGGTGGGAGCCCCAGCATTTT. Translating gives CASSQETGVNGWEPQHF.

The chain joins TRBV11-2 to TRBJ2-3; D assignment may be TRBD1 or TRBD2 (6 bases each). Trimming pared 7 bases from V and 0 bases from J, leaving 11 bases between. Germline CDR1 SGHAT, CDR2 FQNNGV. The CDR3 is 14 residues long. The DNA of the CDR3 is TGTGCCAGCACCGGGGGCACTAGCACAGATACGCAGTATTTT. Its translation: CASTGGTSTDTQYF.

This chain connects TRBV28 to TRBJ1-1; D is perhaps TRBD1 (5 bases). The CDR3 totals 13 residues. V shed 1 base and J shed 8 bases, with 11 bases lying between them. CDR1 and CDR2 from the germline V gene are MDHEN and SYDVKM. This CDR3 is CASSLYQGGEAFF. The DNA for the CDR3 is TGTGCCAGCAGTTTATACCAGGGTGGGGAAGCTTTCTTT. The variable domain in full, with the rest retrieved from reference TRBV28 and TRBJ1-1, is DVKVTQSSRYLVKRTGEKVFLECVQDMDHENMFWYRQDPGLGLRLIYFSYDVKMKEKGDIPEGYSVSREKKERFSLILESASTNQTSMYLCASSLYQGGEAFFGQGTRLTVV.

V usage is TRBV4-1 and J usage is TRBJ1-4; D may be TRBD1 (5 bases). Germline assignment: CDR1 MGHRA and CDR2 YSYEKL. Deletions cut 0 bases from V and 0 bases from J, with 14 bases between. The CDR3 runs to 18 residues. The CDR3 is CASSQDPSGTATNEKLFF. The CDR3 region has the DNA TGCGCCAGCAGCCAAGATCCGTCAGGGACGGCAACTAATGAAAAACTGTTTTTT.

This clone was recorded a few times. The CDR3 nucleotides read TGCGCCAGCAGCCAGTCGGCAGGGGCTGGAAACACCATATATTTT. Translation: CASSQSAGAGNTIYF. The rearrangement joins TRBV4-1 to TRBJ1-3; tentatively, D is TRBD1 (6 bases). The germline V gene encodes CDR1 MGHRA and CDR2 YSYEKL. The CDR3 consists of 15 residues. V was clipped by 3 bases and J by 2 bases, with 11 bases between them.